The next 25 T cell receptor beta chains were all read from a single sample in a study of human T cells and chemical hapten exposure. A single record per CDR3 protein comes from TCRdb applying MiXCR to the RACE reads. This table holds tens of thousands of distinct CDR3 sequences, over 9.5% found once. Stated time point: patch test 1, 2 weeks after DPC sensitization. Treatment here: therapeutic diphenylcyclopropenone sensitization with weekly scalp DPC. The material sequenced was whole blood, taken in connection with sensitization to the hapten diphenylcyclopropenone (DPC). The receptor set was obtained from a woman aged 55-70 years with alopecia areata. Some clones in this sample may be carry-over from other donors' samples.

This clonotype showed up many times. The chain recombines TRBV11-3 with TRBJ2-7; TRBD2 is a possible D gene (5 bases). The CDR3 has 13 residues. Germline loops: CDR1 SGHNT, CDR2 YENEEA. V dropped 4 bases and J dropped 0 bases, with 7 bases sitting between them. This CDR3 reads CASSYRDSYEQYF. The CDR3, as DNA: TGTGCCAGCAGCTACCGGGACTCCTACGAGCAGTACTTC.

This clonotype was found many times. The chain recombines TRBV29-1 with TRBJ1-2, with D possibly matching TRBD1 (6 bases). This CDR3 has 12 amino acids. Germline values: CDR1 SQVTM, CDR2 ANQGSEA. V dropped 4 bases and J dropped 7 bases, with 13 bases sitting between them. DNA of the CDR3: TGCAGCGTTGCGCAGGGGAAAGGTGGCTACACCTTC. As protein: CSVAQGKGGYTF.

This clonotype was picked up many times. This chain connects TRBV27 to TRBJ1-1; no clear D. The CDR3 covers 13 residues. Germline CDR1 MNHEY, CDR2 SMNVEV (reference sequence). Trimming stripped 5 bases from V and 0 bases from J, with 7 bases between. CDR3 loop: CASSQLLNTEAFF. The CDR3 bases are TGTGCCAGCAGTCAGCTCTTGAACACTGAAGCTTTCTTT.

This clonotype was counted many times. The chain combines TRBV6-6 with TRBJ2-1; TRBD1 might be the D (5 bases). CDR3 length equals 17 residues. V lost 0 bases and J 6 bases, leaving 18 bases between the germline ends. From germline, CDR1 is MNHNY and CDR2 SVGAGI (reference sequence). Here the CDR3 DNA reads TGTGCCAGCAGTTACTCCACCGACAGTCAACCCGGCAATGAGCAGTTCTTC. Translation: CASSYSTDSQPGNEQFF.

This clonotype was found a few times. The V gene is TRBV15, the J gene TRBJ2-7, with D unclear. The CDR3 totals 14 residues. Trimming cost V 4 bases and J 3 bases, with 13 bases left between them. Germline loops: CDR1 LNHNV, CDR2 YYDKDF (reference sequence). The CDR3 DNA reads TGTGCCACCAGCATGAACAGCCCAAGCTACGAGCAGTACTTC. Amino acids: CATSMNSPSYEQYF.

At least ten counts were recorded for this clonotype. V gene TRBV19 combines with J gene TRBJ1-4, with TRBD1 as a possible D gene (6 bases). The length of the CDR3 is 15 residues. CDR1 is LNHDA, CDR2 SQIVND, per germline (reference sequence). V gave up 5 bases and J gave up 4 bases, with 14 bases separating them. CDR3 in amino acids: CASSSPRGNNEKLFF. As DNA, the CDR3 is TGTGCCAGTAGTTCCCCGAGGGGGAATAATGAAAAACTGTTTTTT. Filled out from reference TRBV19 and TRBJ1-4, the complete variable domain reads DGGITQSPKYLFRKEGQNVTLSCEQNLNHDAMYWYRQDPGQGLRLIYYSQIVNDFQKGDIAEGYSVSREKKESFPLTVTSAQKNPTAFYLCASSSPRGNNEKLFFGSGTQLSVL.

CDR3 DNA sequence: TGTGCCAGCTCACCTCAGGAAGGGTACGAGCAGTACTTC. This encodes CASSPQEGYEQYF. The rearrangement links TRBV18 to TRBJ2-7; D is uncertain. There are 13 residues in the CDR3. Trimming left V 3 bases short and J 4 bases short, with 10 bases between. Germline V gives CDR1 KGHSH, CDR2 LQKENI.

This clonotype was observed many times. The chain recombines TRBV6-5 with TRBJ2-5, with D perhaps matching TRBD2 (5 bases). The CDR3 consists of 15 residues. The germline gives CDR1 MNHEY, CDR2 SVGAGI. Trimming pared 7 bases from V and 4 bases from J, leaving 19 bases between. The DNA for the CDR3 is TGTGCCAGCACCACCAAGGACTTACGGAGAGAGACCCAGTACTTC. Its protein product is CASTTKDLRRETQYF.

V usage is TRBV20-1 and J usage is TRBJ2-7; no clear D. Germline values: CDR1 DFQATT, CDR2 SNEGSKA (reference sequence). The CDR3 totals 13 residues. V lost 6 bases and J lost 0, with 12 bases in between. This CDR3 reads CSAATHRSYEQYF. Here the CDR3 DNA reads TGCAGTGCCGCCACACACCGCTCCTACGAGCAGTACTTC.

CDR3 nucleotides: TGTGCCAGCAGCTCAAGTATACAGGGGGAAGCTTTCTTT. This encodes CASSSSIQGEAFF. This chain links TRBV7-3 with TRBJ1-1; the match to TRBD1 covers 7 bases. The CDR3 has 13 residues. Trimming cost V 4 bases and J 8 bases; bases outside gene matches: 7. Germline V lookup: CDR1 SGHTA, CDR2 FQGTGA.

This clonotype occurred a few times. The chain links TRBV12-5 to TRBJ2-7; D unclear. Between the trimmed V and J ends, which lost 1 base and 5 bases, there was a span of 15 bases. Germline lookup yields CDR1 LGHNT and CDR2 FRNRAP. The length of the CDR3 is 15 residues. The CDR3 here is CASGLGPPGSHEQYF. The CDR3 region has the DNA TGTGCTAGTGGTTTGGGCCCGCCGGGTTCCCACGAGCAGTACTTC.

This clonotype was seen at least ten times. The chain is built from TRBV9 and TRBJ2-2; 14 nucleotides match TRBD2. The CDR3 has 18 amino acids. Losses at the gene ends were 4 bases for V and 1 base for J; bases not matched to a gene: 6. CDR1 and CDR2 (germline): SGDLS, YYNGEE. CDR3 DNA sequence: TGTGCCAGCAGCTTGGGACTAGCGGGGGCCCTGAACACCGGGGAGCTGTTTTTT. It yields the protein CASSLGLAGALNTGELFF.

This clonotype was counted between two and nine times. This chain uses TRBV11-2 with TRBJ2-3, with 10 bases lining up with TRBD1. V was pared by 8 bases and J by 4 bases, with 9 bases of the junction left unmatched. In germline, CDR1 is SGHAT, CDR2 FQNNGV. The CDR3 contains 15 residues. This CDR3 reads CASSRSGQGADTQYF. In nucleotides, the CDR3 is TGTGCCAGCTCCCGTAGCGGACAGGGGGCAGATACGCAGTATTTT.

This clonotype was counted at least ten times. The chain links TRBV6-5 to TRBJ1-1; a possible D gene is TRBD1 (6 bases). This CDR3 spans 16 amino acids. The V gene's germline CDR1 is MNHEY and CDR2 SVGAGI. Between the trimmed V and J ends, which lost 0 bases and 5 bases, there was a span of 16 bases. The CDR3 is CASSYSAGAGETEAFF. CDR3 sequence (DNA): TGTGCCAGCAGTTACTCGGCGGGGGCAGGGGAGACTGAAGCTTTCTTT.

V usage is TRBV20-1 and J usage is TRBJ1-1; the D gene is possibly TRBD1 (5 bases). This CDR3 spans 16 amino acids. CDR1 is DFQATT and CDR2 is SNEGSKA in the germline V gene (reference sequence). V was cut by 1 base and J by 0 bases, with 15 bases left in between. CDR3 bases: TGCAGTGCTAGAGGAATCCCGTCGACAGTGAACACTGAAGCTTTCTTT. Protein sequence: CSARGIPSTVNTEAFF.

Details on this clonotype: At one end, the junction sequence differs from germline, possibly due to a read error. The rearrangement links TRBV7-7 to TRBJ2-1, with D possibly called TRBD1 or TRBD2 (6 bases each). Germline V CDR1 and CDR2: SSHAT, FNYEAQ (reference sequence). The CDR3 runs 17 residues. The CDR3 loop reads CASSLSPTEGVRNEQFF. CDR3 sequence (DNA): TGTGCTAGCAGCTTAAGTCCTACGGAGGGGGTTAGGAATGAGCAGTTCTTC.

J is TRBJ2-7 and V is TRBV4-1; 11 bases are a match to TRBD2. Losses at the gene ends were 5 bases for V and 7 bases for J; bases not matched to a gene: 7. Looked up from germline, CDR1 is MGHRA and CDR2 is YSYEKL. This CDR3 spans 14 amino acids. The CDR3 nucleotides are TGCGCCAGCAGCACGACTAGCGGGACCATAGAGCAGTACTTC. Translation: CASSTTSGTIEQYF.

This chain uses TRBV6-1 with TRBJ1-1, with TRBD1 as a possible D gene (6 bases). The CDR3 length is 15 residues. The ends were cut back, 0 bases at V and 5 bases at J, with 13 bases in the middle. The V gene's germline CDR1 is MNHNS and CDR2 SASEGT. The CDR3 sequence is CASSEARGRGTEAFF. The CDR3 nucleotides read TGTGCCAGCAGTGAAGCGCGAGGCAGGGGAACTGAAGCTTTCTTT.

The gene calls are TRBV20-1 and TRBJ1-4; weak D call: TRBD1 (6 bases). Germline V gene sequence: CDR1 DFQATT, CDR2 SNEGSKA (reference sequence). This CDR3 has 13 amino acids. V was clipped by 7 bases and J by 5 bases, with 14 bases between them. The CDR3: CSGQEGDNEKLFF. The CDR3 DNA is TGCAGTGGACAGGAGGGCGACAATGAAAAACTGTTTTTT.

This clonotype has just a few counts. This sequence joins TRBV20-1 and TRBJ1-1; possible D gene TRBD1, 5 bases. Trimming pared 0 bases from V and 5 bases from J, leaving 16 bases between. Germline V gene lookup returns CDR1 DFQATT and CDR2 SNEGSKA (reference sequence). This CDR3 region has 15 residues. CDR3 in DNA: TGCAGTGCTAGAGATAGTAGGACAAGGGGTACTGAAGCTTTCTTT. The encoded protein is CSARDSRTRGTEAFF.

With regard to this clonotype: This CDR3 is missing its conserved last phenylalanine or tryptophan, likely due to a read error. V and J are TRBV20-1 and TRBJ2-7; TRBD2 agrees at 13 bases. This CDR3 has 14 amino acids. Per the germline V gene, CDR1 is DFQATT and CDR2 is SNEGSKA (reference sequence). The V and J ends lost 4 bases and 6 bases, in that order; junction bases with no gene match: 6. The CDR3 DNA follows: TGCAGTGCTACTACTAGCGGGGGGGCCTCCGAGCAGTACTCC. Translated: CSATTSGGASEQYS.

This chain uses TRBV11-2 with TRBJ1-6, with D uncertain. The CDR3 loop spans 15 amino acids. The V end was cut by 3 bases, the J end by 5 bases, with 11 bases between. CDR1 and CDR2 from the germline V gene are SGHAT and FQNNGV. DNA for the CDR3: TGTGCCAGCAGCTTGCTAGAAGGACATAATTCACCCCTCCACTTT. Encoded protein: CASSLLEGHNSPLHF.

V and J are TRBV20-1 and TRBJ1-1; possibly TRBD1 for D (5 bases). Germline CDR1 reads DFQATT; CDR2 reads SNEGSKA (reference sequence). The CDR3 consists of 14 residues. V was shortened by 2 bases and J by 1 base, with 11 bases between the two germline ends. The CDR3 reads CSARLTDWNTEAFF. The DNA for the CDR3 is TGCAGTGCTAGATTGACAGACTGGAACACTGAAGCTTTCTTT.

This clonotype appeared many times. This sequence joins TRBV2 and TRBJ2-1; 9 nucleotides line up with TRBD1. The germline gives CDR1 SNHLY, CDR2 FYNNEI. V shed 4 bases and J 6 bases; nucleotides not matched to a gene: 7. There are 15 residues in the CDR3. The CDR3 reads CASSVLDRGSNEQFF. The CDR3 DNA reads TGTGCCAGCAGTGTACTGGACAGGGGATCCAATGAGCAGTTCTTC.

This clonotype was seen a few times. The rearrangement uses TRBV12-3 or TRBV12-4 and TRBJ1-2, with 7 bases lining up with TRBD1. This CDR3 is built from 17 residues. The ends lost 6 bases at V and 0 bases at J; junction bases unmatched: 13. In DNA, the CDR3 is TGTGCCAGCAGAACGACAGGGAGTCGCAATGCTAACTATGGCTACACCTTC. This sequence encodes CASRTTGSRNANYGYTF.